This record concerns one T cell receptor (beta chain) sequence. Its antigen is not known. The data originate from a study of cytomegalovirus exposure and HLA in healthy donors. Study-wide findings and caveats: The study listed some 160 cytomegalovirus-associated TCR beta chains.

Some clones are missing from TCRdb's copy, which holds only in-frame ones; the method was immunoSEQ multiplex PCR. The table has roughly 310,000 clones, approximately 88% seen once. The junction had 10 bases not matched to a gene; V was cut back by 2 bases and J by 2 bases. Germline V lookup: CDR1 SGHVS, CDR2 FQNEAQ. The CDR3 has 17 amino acids. The source material was PBMCs. This receptor was taken from a man aged 25-40 years in good health and CMV-seronegative. The rearrangement links TRBV7-8 to TRBJ2-7; 9 bases align to TRBD2. For the CDR3, the DNA is TGTGCCAGCAGCTTAATATCTAGCGGGGCAAGCCCCTACGAGCAGTACTTC. This codes for CASSLISSGASPYEQYF.